These T cell receptor beta chains were read from a single sample in a study of early T cells in non-severe SARS-CoV-2 infection. TCRdb ran MiXCR on the 5' RACE reads and lists one entry per CDR3 protein. The table shows more than 80,000 distinct CDR3 sequences, with approximately 10% occurring only once. Sequenced sample: whole blood. The receptors were gathered from an adult who was a healthcare worker with PCR-confirmed SARS-CoV-2 infection or an uninfected control (not recorded which). Both conserved end residues are part of each CDR3. D genes are given only for firm matches. A row's size may be missing; if present it is once, few, many or a size class.

>few|.|13|TRBJ2-1|TRBV7-6
TGTGCCAGCAGCCCGACTAACTACAATGAGCAGTTCTTC
CASSPTNYNEQFF
>.|.|14|TRBJ2-7|TRBV20-1
TGCAGTGCCCCAGGGACGAGACCCTCCTACGAGCAGTACTTC
CSAPGTRPSYEQYF
>.|.|16|TRBJ2-1|TRBV7-3
TGTGCCAGCAGCCCCCGGCCCCCAGCGGACTACAATGAGCAGTTCTTC
CASSPRPPADYNEQFF
>.|.|14|TRBJ1-1|TRBV7-9
TGTGCCAGCAGCCAGACGACTGGGGAGAGTGAAGCTTTCTTT
CASSQTTGESEAFF
>few|TRBD2|16|TRBJ2-3|TRBV7-9
TGTGCCAGCAGCTTCGGACTAGCGCGAGGTACAGATACGCAGTATTTT
CASSFGLARGTDTQYF
>many|TRBD1|15|TRBJ1-1|TRBV10-2
TGCGCCAGCAGTGAGTTAGACAGGGCCCCAACTGAAGCTTTCTTT
CASSELDRAPTEAFF
>many|TRBD1|15|TRBJ2-1|TRBV11-3
TGTGCCAGCAGCTCCGGGGACAGGGGTCTGGATGAGCAGTTCTTC
CASSSGDRGLDEQFF
>.|TRBD1|17|TRBJ2-2|TRBV24-1
TGTGCCACCAGTGATTCCAAACAGGGGGCTAAGACCGGGGAGCTGTTTTTT
CATSDSKQGAKTGELFF
>many|TRBD2|19|TRBJ2-1|TRBV4-2
TGTGCCAGCAGCCAAGGATCTCCCGGGACTAGCGGGGGGTACAATGAGCAGTTCTTC
CASSQGSPGTSGGYNEQFF
>.|.|12|TRBJ1-4|TRBV28
TGTGCCAGCAGTTTTCGGGATGAAAAACTGTTTTTT
CASSFRDEKLFF
>many|.|15|TRBJ2-2|TRBV29-1
TGCAGCGTTTCTCGGGCACCCGGCGATGCCGGGGAGCTGTTTTTT
CSVSRAPGDAGELFF
>many|TRBD2|14|TRBJ2-7|TRBV28
TGTGCCAGCACAGGGAGCGGGAAGCCCTACGAGCAGTACTTC
CASTGSGKPYEQYF
>many|.|13|TRBJ2-1|TRBV6-5
TGTGCCAGCAGTTACAAGCCCTACAATGAGCAGTTCTTC
CASSYKPYNEQFF
>.|TRBD1|12|TRBJ1-1|TRBV29-1
TGCAGCGTGGACAGGGGGCATTCTGAAGCTTTCTTT
CSVDRGHSEAFF
>many|TRBD1|16|TRBJ1-1|TRBV7-8
TGTGCCAGCAGCTTAGCGACAAGGGGGCGCGGCACTGAAGCTTTCTTT
CASSLATRGRGTEAFF
>few|TRBD2|14|TRBJ2-7|TRBV20-1
TGCAGTGCTAGAGATATAAGCGGGGGCTACGAGCAGTACTTC
CSARDISGGYEQYF
>.|TRBD2|13|TRBJ2-7|TRBV3-1
TGTGCCAGCAGCCCCGCGGGAGCGGGAGAGCAGTACTTC
CASSPAGAGEQYF
>few|TRBD1|15|TRBJ1-5|TRBV2
TGTGCCAGCAGTGAGGACAGGCTGGATAATCAGCCCCAGCATTTT
CASSEDRLDNQPQHF
>few|TRBD2|15|TRBJ2-1|TRBV11-3
TGTGCCAGCAGCTTTGGTCCTCGTCCGGCGGGAGGGCAGTTCTTC
CASSFGPRPAGGQFF
>many|.|14|TRBJ2-2|TRBV6-5
TGTGCCAGCAGTTCGCACAGAAACACCGGGGAGCTGTTTTTT
CASSSHRNTGELFF
>.|.|16|TRBJ1-2|TRBV4-1
TGCGCCAGCAGCCAAGGTCGGGAGTCTGGGGTCTATGGCTACACCTTC
CASSQGRESGVYGYTF
>.|.|14|TRBJ2-5|TRBV24-1
TGTGCCACCAGTGATCCCAGGGTCAGAGAGACCCAGTACTTC
CATSDPRVRETQYF
>many|TRBD1|16|TRBJ1-5|TRBV20-1
TGCAGTGCTAGACGGACAGGGCCTCTGAGCAATCAGCCCCAGCATTTT
CSARRTGPLSNQPQHF
>many|.|15|TRBJ2-1|TRBV3-1
TGTGCCAGCAGCCAAGCTAGCAACGCAGGCAATGAGCAGTTCTTC
CASSQASNAGNEQFF
>many|TRBD1|16|TRBJ2-1|TRBV27
TGTGCCAGCAGTTTATATAGGGGGCGCATGATGAATGAGCAGTTCTTC
CASSLYRGRMMNEQFF
>few|.|12|TRBJ2-7|TRBV6-1
TGTGCCAGCAGGACACAGGACTACGAGCAGTACTTC
CASRTQDYEQYF
>.|.|15|TRBJ2-7|TRBV5-6
TGTGCCAGCAGCCGGACCGGGACTGTTCTTTCCGAGCAGTACTTC
CASSRTGTVLSEQYF
>.|.|13|TRBJ1-2|TRBV7-9
TGTGCCAGTGCGGGACGGGAGAACTATGGCTACACCTTC
CASAGRENYGYTF
>few|.|13|TRBJ1-1|TRBV14
TGTGCCAGCAGCCCCGCCCTAACCACTGAAGCTTTCTTT
CASSPALTTEAFF
>few|.|13|TRBJ2-7|TRBV10-3
TGTGCCATCAGTGATGGGGTCTCCTACGAGCAGTACTTC
CAISDGVSYEQYF
>.|TRBD2|17|TRBJ2-1|TRBV20-1
TGCAGTGCTTTCCCCGGGCTAGCGGGAGTTATCAGAGATGAGCAGTTCTTC
CSAFPGLAGVIRDEQFF
>many|.|15|TRBJ2-2|TRBV4-2
TGTGCCAGCAGCCAAGAAACCGGGAACACCGGGGAGCTGTTTTTT
CASSQETGNTGELFF
>.|.|10|TRBJ1-2|TRBV30
TGTGCCTGCATCGACGGGGGCTACACCTTC
CACIDGGYTF